The 29 T cell receptor beta chains below were found in one sample sequenced in a study of T cells in Graves' hyperthyroidism and ophthalmopathy. Amplification of TCR beta CDR3 regions was performed using RNA transcripts as template. The TCR CDR3 was amplified in a first-round RT-PCR using the HTBI primer set. TCRdb reanalysed the multiplex PCR reads using MiXCR and keeps one entry per CDR3 protein. This table holds 470,000 or so distinct CDR3 sequences, around 21% found once. Sequences were obtained from blood. Source of these receptors: a man younger than 35 with Graves' hyperthyroidism.

This clonotype has just one count. The genes are TRBV7-2 and TRBJ2-7; the D gene could be TRBD1 or TRBD2 (6 bases each). V was clipped by 4 bases and J by 3 bases, with 13 bases between them. This CDR3 spans 14 amino acids. Germline values: CDR1 SGHTA, CDR2 FQGNSA. The CDR3 sequence: CASSSPGALYEQYF. The CDR3 DNA is TGTGCCAGCAGCTCCCCGGGGGCACTCTACGAGCAGTACTTC.

At least ten counts were recorded for this clonotype. The V call is TRBV6-1, the J call TRBJ1-2; possible D gene TRBD1, 6 bases. V was pared by 0 bases and J by 4 bases, with 18 bases between. The CDR3 length is 17 residues. Germline V gives CDR1 MNHNS, CDR2 SASEGT. In DNA, the CDR3 is TGTGCCAGCAGTGAAGCCATGGACAGCCCGGGCCGCTATGGCTACACCTTC. It is translated as CASSEAMDSPGRYGYTF.

In its sample, this clonotype was seen many times. The chain links TRBV7-8 to TRBJ2-5; 7 bases align to TRBD1. This CDR3 is built from 19 residues. The germline V gene has CDR1 SGHVS and CDR2 FQNEAQ. V lost 0 bases and J lost 5; bases outside the gene matches: 18. The CDR3 protein is CASSLALGFGQGVVETQYF. The CDR3 nucleotides are TGTGCCAGCAGCTTAGCGCTAGGTTTTGGGCAGGGGGTAGTGGAGACCCAGTACTTC.

This chain uses TRBV11-2 with TRBJ1-1; 7 positions match TRBD1. Germline values: CDR1 SGHAT, CDR2 FQNNGV. The ends lost 5 bases at V and 0 bases at J; junction bases unmatched: 9. This CDR3 spans 16 amino acids. The chain's CDR3 is CASSTRTGKMNTEAFF. The CDR3 DNA sequence: TGTGCCAGCAGCACCCGGACAGGCAAAATGAACACTGAAGCTTTCTTT. The full variable domain, in which reference TRBV11-2 and TRBJ1-1 provide the parts outside the CDR3, is EAGVAQSPRYKIIEKRQSVAFWCNPISGHATLYWYQQILGQGPKLLIQFQNNGVVDDSQLPKDRFSAERLKGVDSTLKIQPAKLEDSAVYLCASSTRTGKMNTEAFFGQGTRLTVV.

The chain recombines TRBV3-1 with TRBJ2-7, with TRBD2 matching over 12 bases. V trimming: 4 bases; J trimming: 0 bases; junction bases outside the gene matches: 4. The germline CDR1 and CDR2 sequences are LGHDT and YNNKEL (reference sequence). The length of the CDR3 is 16 residues. The CDR3 DNA reads TGTGCCAGCAGCCCAAGACTAGCGGGGGCCTCCTACGAGCAGTACTTC. This encodes CASSPRLAGASYEQYF.

This clonotype was counted ten times or more. This CDR3 reads CASSWTSQETQYF. As DNA, the CDR3 is TGTGCCAGCAGTTGGACCAGCCAAGAGACCCAGTACTTC. The chain joins TRBV28 to TRBJ2-5; no reliable D call. V lost 4 bases, J lost 1 base, and 7 bases lay in between. This CDR3 is built from 13 residues. Germline lookup yields CDR1 MDHEN and CDR2 SYDVKM.

This clonotype was found many times. This sequence joins TRBV6-5 and TRBJ1-1; tentative D call: TRBD1 (6 bases). The CDR3 runs to 13 residues. Germline CDR1 reads MNHEY; CDR2 reads SVGAGI. Trimming removed 4 bases at V and 0 bases at J, with 6 bases between. In nucleotides, the CDR3 is TGTGCCAGCAGTTGGACAGTGAACACTGAAGCTTTCTTT. Its protein product is CASSWTVNTEAFF.

The genes are TRBV15 and TRBJ2-5; no definite D call. There are 15 residues in the CDR3. Germline V gene lookup returns CDR1 LNHNV and CDR2 YYDKDF (reference sequence). The V gene lost 0 bases and the J gene lost 4 bases, with 12 bases spanning the gap. The CDR3 nucleotides are TGTGCCACCAGCAGAGATAGAGCCCACGGAGAGACCCAGTACTTC. Translating gives CATSRDRAHGETQYF.

This clonotype occurred many times. The V call is TRBV2, the J call TRBJ1-1, with 8 nucleotides matching TRBD1. The CDR3 runs to 13 residues. The V segment lost 7 bases and the J segment 7 bases; nucleotides outside the gene matches: 8. Germline V gene lookup returns CDR1 SNHLY and CDR2 FYNNEI. CDR3 in amino acids: CASTADRASEAFF. The CDR3 DNA sequence: TGTGCCAGCACCGCGGACAGGGCGAGTGAAGCTTTCTTT.

This clonotype was seen ten or more times. This chain joins TRBV4-1 and TRBJ2-7; possibly TRBD2 for D (5 bases). The V end was cut by 0 bases, the J end by 0 bases, with 9 bases between. CDR3 length: 15 amino acids. CDR1 is MGHRA, CDR2 YSYEKL, per germline. The DNA for the CDR3 is TGCGCCAGCAGCCAAGAAACTAGGAGCTCCTACGAGCAGTACTTC. It codes for CASSQETRSSYEQYF.

This clonotype was counted ten times or more. The genes are TRBV15 and TRBJ1-6, with TRBD1 as a possible D gene (5 bases). The CDR3 sequence is 15 residues long. V gave up 4 bases and J gave up 7 bases, with 14 bases separating them. CDR1 is LNHNV, CDR2 YYDKDF, per germline (reference sequence). The CDR3 loop is CATSTRQGINSPLHF. The CDR3 coding sequence is TGTGCCACCAGCACCAGGCAGGGAATAAATTCACCCCTCCACTTT.

This chain uses TRBV4-1 with TRBJ2-7, with D tentatively TRBD1 or TRBD2 (7 bases each). The ends were cut back, 8 bases at V and 4 bases at J, with 15 bases in the middle. The CDR3 consists of 13 residues. Germline V gene lookup returns CDR1 MGHRA and CDR2 YSYEKL. The CDR3 protein is CASQGGPLYEQYF. As DNA, the CDR3 is TGCGCCAGCCAGGGGGGGCCGTTATACGAGCAGTACTTC.

The chain uses TRBV5-1 and TRBJ2-5, with a weak D call TRBD2 (7 bases). This CDR3 spans 14 amino acids. Between the trimmed V and J ends, which lost 2 bases and 7 bases, there was a span of 15 bases. Germline loops: CDR1 SGHRS, CDR2 YFSETQ. CDR3 residues: CASSFPTRGGTQYF. CDR3 nucleotide sequence: TGCGCCAGCAGCTTCCCGACTAGGGGGGGGACCCAGTACTTC.

V usage is TRBV11-1 and J usage is TRBJ2-5, with D hard to call. The germline gives CDR1 SGHAT, CDR2 FQDESV (reference sequence). This CDR3 comprises 13 residues. V was trimmed by 4 bases and J by 5 bases, leaving 11 bases between them. The CDR3, as DNA: TGTGCCAGCAGCTCCAAAGATCGGGAGACCCAGTACTTC. Translation gives CASSSKDRETQYF.

This clonotype was seen repeatedly, ten times or more. V is TRBV28 and J is TRBJ2-7; D remains unclear. V was cut by 9 bases and J by 1 base, with 10 bases left in between. The length of the CDR3 is 12 residues. Germline V CDR1 and CDR2: MDHEN, SYDVKM. As DNA, the CDR3 is TGTGCCAGTTGCCAGAGTTCCTACGAGCAGTACTTC. The encoded protein is CASCQSSYEQYF.

This clonotype was seen many times. This sequence joins TRBV2 and TRBJ1-1; D might be TRBD1 (6 bases). Trimming removed 6 bases from V and 8 bases from J, with 10 bases in between. CDR1 and CDR2 from the germline V gene are SNHLY and FYNNEI. This CDR3 is 11 amino acids long. The CDR3 protein is CASSRDREAFF. Written as DNA, the CDR3 is TGTGCCAGCAGCCGAGACAGGGAAGCTTTCTTT. Combining the CDR3 with reference TRBV2 and TRBJ1-1 gives the whole variable domain EPEVTQTPSHQVTQMGQEVILRCVPISNHLYFYWYRQILGQKVEFLVSFYNNEISEKSEIFDDQFSVERPDGSNFTLKIRSTKLEDSAMYFCASSRDREAFFGQGTRLTVV.

This sequence joins TRBV6-8 and TRBJ1-1; the D is unclear. This CDR3 spans 10 amino acids. Deletions cut 10 bases from V and 2 bases from J, with 5 bases between. In germline, CDR1 is MNHGY, CDR2 SAAAGT. CDR3 nucleotide sequence: TGTGCCATCGAAAACACTGAAGCTTTCTTT. It codes for CAIENTEAFF.

This clonotype was observed many times. V and J are TRBV12-3 or TRBV12-4 and TRBJ1-5, with no clear D. Trimming took 3 bases from V and 6 from J, leaving 6 bases between them. This CDR3 has 12 amino acids. CDR3 nucleotides: TGTGCCAGCAGTTTTGGAAGTCAGCCCCAGCATTTT. Its translation is CASSFGSQPQHF.

The chain combines TRBV12-3 or TRBV12-4 with TRBJ2-5; D is possibly TRBD2 (6 bases). The CDR3 is 15 residues long. Trimming removed 6 bases at V and 3 bases at J, with 17 bases between. The CDR3: CASSRSGTSEETQYF. The DNA of the CDR3 is TGTGCCAGCAGCAGATCCGGGACTTCCGAAGAGACCCAGTACTTC.

Concerning this clonotype: Being one base from a much bigger clone, this may be a read error. The chain is built from TRBV5-1 and TRBJ1-5; 7 nucleotides agree with TRBD1. The CDR3 is made up of 15 amino acids. In germline, CDR1 is SGHRS, CDR2 YFSETQ. V was clipped by 6 bases and J by 8 bases; unmatched bases: 14. Written as DNA, the CDR3 is TGCGCCAGCATCTCGGGACAGAAGGTTGGGGAGCCCCAGCATTTT. Protein sequence: CASISGQKVGEPQHF.

This clonotype was recorded many times. One end of the junction does not line up with germline, which may come from a read error. V is TRBV6-5 and J is TRBJ2-7, with D unclear. The CDR3 sequence is 13 residues long. Germline V gene data show CDR1 as MNHEY and CDR2 as SVGAGI. This CDR3 reads CASSYSNLDEQYF. The DNA of the CDR3 is TGTGCCAGTAGTTACTCGAATCTTGACGAGCAGTACTTC.

This clonotype has only a few counts. The chain recombines TRBV11-1 with TRBJ2-6, with D perhaps TRBD1 (7 bases). The germline V gene encodes CDR1 SGHAT and CDR2 FQDESV (reference sequence). The ends were cut back, 5 bases at V and 4 bases at J, with 18 bases in the middle. This CDR3 is 17 amino acids long. CDR3 in amino acids: CASSPLTGRSGANVLTF. Written as DNA, the CDR3 is TGTGCCAGCAGCCCCCTGACAGGGAGGTCCGGGGCCAACGTCCTGACTTTC.

In the case of this clonotype: One end of the junction is discordant with germline, which a read error may explain. J is TRBJ1-3 and V is TRBV28; no firm D call. The CDR3 is made up of 15 amino acids. CDR1 and CDR2 from the germline V gene are MDHEN and SYDVKM. As DNA, the CDR3 is TGTGCCAGCAGTTTTTCAGGAGGCTCTGGAAACGCCATATATTTT. Its protein is CASSFSGGSGNAIYF. The full variable domain, completed using reference TRBV28 and TRBJ1-3, is DVKVTQSSRYLVKRTGEKVFLECVQDMDHENMFWYRQDPGLGLRLIYFSYDVKMKEKGDIPEGYSVSREKKERFSLILESASTNQTSMYLCASSFSGGSGNAIYFGEGSWLTVV.

V usage is TRBV12-3 or TRBV12-4 and J usage is TRBJ2-4; a weak D match, TRBD1 (6 bases). The ends were cut back, 4 bases at V and 9 bases at J, with 10 bases in the middle. CDR3 length equals 12 residues. The DNA of the CDR3 is TGTGCCAGCAGTTCCAGGGGACCCATTCAGTACTTC. Encoded protein: CASSSRGPIQYF.

In this sample, this clonotype turned up many times. The chain carries TRBV6-5 and TRBJ1-1; TRBD1 aligns across 7 bases. CDR3 size: 13 residues. The V gene's germline CDR1 is MNHEY and CDR2 SVGAGI. After removal of 8 bases from V and 3 bases from J, the junction contained 6 bases not matched to a gene. CDR3 coding DNA: TGTGCCAGCGTCAGACAGGGTGACACTGAAGCTTTCTTT. Translation gives CASVRQGDTEAFF.

Many counts were recorded for this clonotype. This chain joins TRBV5-1 and TRBJ2-5, with 14 bases matching TRBD2. CDR1 is SGHRS, CDR2 YFSETQ, per germline. The CDR3 loop spans 18 amino acids. Trimming took 2 bases from V and 0 from J; bases not matched to a gene: 6. CDR3 nucleotides: TGCGCCAGCAGCTTCGGACTAGCGGGGGGTCGGTACCAAGAGACCCAGTACTTC. This sequence encodes CASSFGLAGGRYQETQYF.

The CDR3, as DNA: TGCGCCAGCAGTGAGTCGAGATATGAAGCTTTCTTT. This sequence encodes CASSESRYEAFF. The chain combines TRBV10-2 with TRBJ1-1; D gene ambiguous. Trimming cost V 0 bases and J 7 bases, with 6 bases left between them. The CDR3 contains 12 residues. Germline CDR1 WSHSY, CDR2 SAAADI.

This clonotype was counted once. The rearrangement joins TRBV20-1 to TRBJ1-1; a possible D gene is TRBD1 (6 bases). Per the germline V gene, CDR1 is DFQATT and CDR2 is SNEGSKA (reference sequence). Trimming cost V 6 bases and J 8 bases, with 13 bases left between them. The CDR3 is 11 residues long. The CDR3 spells CSADSTGEAFF. CDR3 in DNA: TGCAGTGCCGACTCGACAGGCGAAGCTTTCTTT.

At least ten counts were recorded for this clonotype. This chain uses TRBV11-2 with TRBJ2-7; 10 bases are a match to TRBD1. Germline lookup yields CDR1 SGHAT and CDR2 FQNNGV. Germline trimming cut 8 bases from V and 4 bases from J; bases unmatched to any gene: 5. There are 13 residues in the CDR3. CDR3 in DNA: TGTGCCAGCGCCCCGGGACAGGGGTACGAGCAGTACTTC. It is translated as CASAPGQGYEQYF.